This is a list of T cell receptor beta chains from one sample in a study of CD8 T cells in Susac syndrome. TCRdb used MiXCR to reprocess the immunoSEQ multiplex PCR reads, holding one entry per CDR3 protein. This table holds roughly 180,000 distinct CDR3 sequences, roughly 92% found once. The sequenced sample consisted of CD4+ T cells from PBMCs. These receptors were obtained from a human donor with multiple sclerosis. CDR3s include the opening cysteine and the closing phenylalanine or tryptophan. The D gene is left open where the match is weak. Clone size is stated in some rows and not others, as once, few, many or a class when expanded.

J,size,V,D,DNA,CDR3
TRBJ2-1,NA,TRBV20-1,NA,TGCAGTGCTAGAGTGGGAGCGGCCTCCTACAATGAGCAGTTCTTC,CSARVGAASYNEQFF
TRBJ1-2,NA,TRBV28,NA,TGTGCCAGCAGTTTCAACCCGGGGGCCTATGGCTACACCTTC,CASSFNPGAYGYTF
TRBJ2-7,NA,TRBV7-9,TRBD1,TGTGCCAGCAGCTTGGCGACAGGGGCGCAGTACTTC,CASSLATGAQYF
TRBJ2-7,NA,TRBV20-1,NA,TGCAGTGCTAGAGGGTCAGGTGCGGAGGGAACTAGCAACTACGAGCAGTACTTC,CSARGSGAEGTSNYEQYF
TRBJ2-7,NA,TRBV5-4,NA,TGTGCCAGCAGCAGAGGAGGAGACAGCTCCTACGAGCAGTACTTC,CASSRGGDSSYEQYF
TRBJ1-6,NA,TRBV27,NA,TGTGCCAGCAGTTACGGGGCCCTAGGGAATTCACCCCTCCACTTT,CASSYGALGNSPLHF
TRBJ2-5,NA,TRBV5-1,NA,TGCGCCAGCAGCCTGTCCGACAGCTCAGAGACCCAGTACTTC,CASSLSDSSETQYF
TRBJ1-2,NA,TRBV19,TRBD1,TGTGCCAGTAGTCCTCACGGGGGACAGCAAGGCTATGGCTACACCTTC,CASSPHGGQQGYGYTF
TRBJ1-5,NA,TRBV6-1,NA,TGTGCCAGCAGTTGGCAGGAGAACAATCAGCCCCAGCATTTT,CASSWQENNQPQHF
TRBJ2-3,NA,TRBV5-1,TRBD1,TGCGCCAGCAGCTTCTCACAGGGGGCCCGGGATACGCAGTATTTT,CASSFSQGARDTQYF
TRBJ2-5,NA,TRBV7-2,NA,TGTGCCAGCAGCGCCTTCCAAGAGACCCAGTACTTC,CASSAFQETQYF
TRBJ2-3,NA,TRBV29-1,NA,TGCAGCGTTGAAGACGATACGCAGTATTTT,CSVEDDTQYF
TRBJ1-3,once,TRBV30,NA,TGTGCCTGGAGTGGCGATCTACTCAGAAACTCTGGAAACACCATATATTTT,CAWSGDLLRNSGNTIYF